Given below is one TCR beta chain in context. At least ten counts were recorded for this clonotype. Its antigen has not been determined. Base quality data are lacking; no much larger clone is found one base away. This entry is derived from a study of spatial heterogeneity in lung cancer (dated by TCRdb to between 2018 and 2021). A note on the overall study: More beta-chain than alpha-chain transcripts were consistently detected, likely reflecting higher beta-chain transcript abundance. TCR repertoire features were related to nonsynonymous mutation counts determined by whole-exome sequencing of tumor tissue. Both alpha and beta chains were TCR-sequenced in samples taken at surgery, namely 220 tumor regions, fewer than 80 matched nontumor lung samples and some 53 PBMC samples. TCR alpha and beta repertoires were quantitatively compared across multiple tumor regions, matched nontumor lung and blood in non-small cell lung cancer. In the raw uncorrected reads, each unique combination of TCR and UMI appeared on average more than ten times.

Findings and caveats that apply to the study as a whole: Confirming at a functional level the hypothesis that regional TCRs recognize regional mutations was considered to require additional single-cell paired TCR alpha and beta sequencing.

Library creation used 5' RACE. Sequencer: NextSeq 500. In the TCR library protocol, a unique molecular identifier was attached to each TCR cDNA molecule so that PCR and sequencing errors could be corrected. Under the source paper's analysis protocol: TCR identification, UMI-based error correction and CDR3 extraction were performed with Decombinator tools. Expanded TCRs were defined as those above a frequency of 2 per 1,000, corresponding to the top 1% of the tumor frequency distribution. Each repertoire was subsampled 100 times to 5,000 TCRs, after which Renyi diversity was computed with the R vegan package. CDR3 similarity networks were built from amino acid triplet string-kernel similarity, with CDR3s being connected when pairwise similarity was above 0.82. TCRdb reanalyzed the raw reads on its own, using fastp at Q25 for trimming and MiXCR for clone calling, and kept in-frame beta chains. Each entry is one CDR3 protein sequence, shown with its most common DNA and genes. The V and J calls and clone size come from TCRdb's table, not from the authors' own analysis. The sample has about 39,000 distinct CDR3 sequences on record, approximately 3.1% of them singletons. The ten largest clones capture about 37% of the sample.

What this sample's time point label stands for: sample taken at primary tumor resection. Samples were obtained from 65 to 90 patients with early-stage, untreated non-small cell lung cancer from the lung TRACERx cohort. TCR sequencing used whole RNA extracted from tumor and nontumor lung tissue, or from cryopreserved PBMC samples, without cell sorting. Only patients with enough RNA available from two or more tumor regions were chosen for TCR sequencing. Tumor and adjacent nontumor lung specimens were reviewed by a lung pathologist before selection. The CDR3 starts with the cysteine, ends with the phenylalanine, and has 12 residues. Only the CDR3 DNA stays, 36 bases, in frame from base 1. Trimmed from V: 5 bases; trimmed from J: 8 bases; junction bases lacking a gene match: 4. CDR1 is given as SGHTA and CDR2 as FQGNSA, both from the germline V gene.

The sequencing used normal lung tissue next to the tumor, collected at surgery. The sequence links TRBV7-2 to TRBJ2-3, and 7 junction bases match TRBD2. The TCR originated in a male donor with early-stage non-small cell lung cancer. The sequenced DNA is TGTGCCAGCAGCCCGGCGGGGGTTACGCAGTATTTT. It translates as CASSPAGVTQYF.